This T cell receptor beta chain was identified during a study of shared clonotypes between healthy human individuals. Overall study: Contributing individuals were two females and three males aged 18 to 49.

As to this clone: Its target is unknown. At the DNA level, this CDR3 is encoded by other sequences in the same sample as well.

General study results and limits: Larger richness was generally estimated for naive than memory subsets.

There are 14 residues in the CDR3. Losses at the gene ends were 5 bases for V and 4 bases for J; bases not matched to a gene: 5. CDR1 LNHDA and CDR2 SQIVND come from the germline V gene (reference sequence). This table comes from immunoSEQ multiplex PCR, and its TCRdb copy is limited to in-frame clones, with some not included. The sample consists of 400,000 to 600,000 clones, 95% to 96% of them appearing once. The chain joins TRBV19 to TRBJ1-5; 7 bases line up with TRBD1. Sequenced sample: naive CD4+ T cells sorted from blood. The subset is: CD45RA+ positively selected. The sequence derives from a woman aged 25 to 39 in good health. CDR3 in DNA: TGTGCCAGTAGTCTCCGGGACAGTAATCAGCCCCAGCATTTT. Amino acids: CASSLRDSNQPQHF.